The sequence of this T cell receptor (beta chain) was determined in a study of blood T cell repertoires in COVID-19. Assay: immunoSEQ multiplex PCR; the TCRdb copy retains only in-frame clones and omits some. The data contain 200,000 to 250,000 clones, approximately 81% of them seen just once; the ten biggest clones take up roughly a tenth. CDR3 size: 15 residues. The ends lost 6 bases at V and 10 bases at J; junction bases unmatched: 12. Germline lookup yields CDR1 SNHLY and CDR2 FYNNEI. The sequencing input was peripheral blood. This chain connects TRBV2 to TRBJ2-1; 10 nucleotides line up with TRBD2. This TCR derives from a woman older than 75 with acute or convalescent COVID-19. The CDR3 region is CASSPPLAGVGEQFF. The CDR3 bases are TGTGCCAGCAGCCCGCCCCTAGCGGGAGTAGGCGAGCAGTTCTTC.